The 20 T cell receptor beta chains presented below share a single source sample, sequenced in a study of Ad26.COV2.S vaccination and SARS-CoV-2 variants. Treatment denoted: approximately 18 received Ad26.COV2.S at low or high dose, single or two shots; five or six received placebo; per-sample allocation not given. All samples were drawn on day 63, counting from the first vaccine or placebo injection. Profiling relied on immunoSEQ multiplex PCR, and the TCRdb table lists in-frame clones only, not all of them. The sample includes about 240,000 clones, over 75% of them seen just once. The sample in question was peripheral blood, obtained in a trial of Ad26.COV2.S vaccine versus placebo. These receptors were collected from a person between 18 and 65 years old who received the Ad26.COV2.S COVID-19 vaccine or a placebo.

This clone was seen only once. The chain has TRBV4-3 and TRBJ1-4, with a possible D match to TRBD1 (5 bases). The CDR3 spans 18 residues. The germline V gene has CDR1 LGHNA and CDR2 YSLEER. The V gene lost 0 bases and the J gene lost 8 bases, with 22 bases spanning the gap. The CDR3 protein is CASSQDRLQAGIGEKLFF. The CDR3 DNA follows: TGCGCCAGCAGCCAAGATCGACTACAGGCTGGAATTGGGGAAAAACTGTTTTTT.

CDR3 in DNA: TGTGCCAGCAGTCCGGCGGGGTTACGTGAGCAGTTCTTC. This translates into CASSPAGLREQFF. This chain joins TRBV28 and TRBJ2-1, with D perhaps TRBD2 (6 bases). The germline gives CDR1 MDHEN, CDR2 SYDVKM. CDR3 length: 13 residues. V lost 5 bases and J 9 bases, leaving 14 bases between the germline ends.

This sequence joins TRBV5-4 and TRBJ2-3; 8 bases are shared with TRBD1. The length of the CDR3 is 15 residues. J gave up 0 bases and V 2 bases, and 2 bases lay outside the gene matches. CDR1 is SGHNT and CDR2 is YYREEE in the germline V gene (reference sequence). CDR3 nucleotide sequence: TGTGCCAGCAGCTTTGGACAGGGAAGCACAGATACGCAGTATTTT. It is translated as CASSFGQGSTDTQYF.

CDR3 loop: CATSEREGDTEAFF. Here the CDR3 DNA reads TGTGCCACCAGTGAGAGGGAGGGGGACACTGAAGCTTTCTTT. V is TRBV24-1 and J is TRBJ1-1; a weak D match, TRBD1 (6 bases). Trimming pared 4 bases from V and 3 bases from J, leaving 11 bases between. The CDR3 contains 14 residues. CDR1 is KGHDR and CDR2 is SFDVKD in the germline V gene.

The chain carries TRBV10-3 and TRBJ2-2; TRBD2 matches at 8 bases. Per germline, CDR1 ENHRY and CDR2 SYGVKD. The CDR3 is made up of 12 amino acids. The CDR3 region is CGHGGETGELFF. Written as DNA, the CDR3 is TGTGGACACGGGGGGGAGACCGGGGAGCTGTTTTTT.

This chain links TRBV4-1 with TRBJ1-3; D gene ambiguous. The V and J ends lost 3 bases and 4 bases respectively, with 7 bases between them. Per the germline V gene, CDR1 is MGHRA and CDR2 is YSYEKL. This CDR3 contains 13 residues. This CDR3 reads CASSQIQGNTIYF. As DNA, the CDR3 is TGCGCCAGCAGCCAGATCCAGGGAAACACCATATATTTT.

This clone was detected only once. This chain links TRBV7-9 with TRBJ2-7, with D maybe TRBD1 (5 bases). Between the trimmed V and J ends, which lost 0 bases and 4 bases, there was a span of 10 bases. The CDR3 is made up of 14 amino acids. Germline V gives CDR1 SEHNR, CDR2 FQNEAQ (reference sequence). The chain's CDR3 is CASSLAGGAYEQYF. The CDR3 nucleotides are TGTGCCAGCAGCTTAGCGGGTGGGGCGTACGAGCAGTACTTC.

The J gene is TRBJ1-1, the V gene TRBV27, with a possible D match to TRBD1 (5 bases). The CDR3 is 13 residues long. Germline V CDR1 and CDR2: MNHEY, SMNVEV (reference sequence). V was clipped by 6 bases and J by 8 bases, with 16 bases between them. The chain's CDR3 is CASRPGLPGEAFF. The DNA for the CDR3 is TGTGCCAGCAGGCCGGGACTTCCAGGGGAAGCTTTCTTT.

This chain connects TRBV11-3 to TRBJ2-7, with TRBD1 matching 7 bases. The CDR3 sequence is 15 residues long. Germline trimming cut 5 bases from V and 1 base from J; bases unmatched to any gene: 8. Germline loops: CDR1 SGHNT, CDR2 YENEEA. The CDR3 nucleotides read TGTGCCAGCAGCCGAGGACAGGATCTTTCCTACGAGCAGTACTTC. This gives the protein CASSRGQDLSYEQYF.

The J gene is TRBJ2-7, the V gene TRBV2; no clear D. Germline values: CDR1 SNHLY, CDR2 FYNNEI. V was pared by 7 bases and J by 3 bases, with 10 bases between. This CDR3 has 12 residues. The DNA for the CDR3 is TGTGCCAGCATTTGGGGAAACTACGAGCAGTACTTC. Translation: CASIWGNYEQYF.

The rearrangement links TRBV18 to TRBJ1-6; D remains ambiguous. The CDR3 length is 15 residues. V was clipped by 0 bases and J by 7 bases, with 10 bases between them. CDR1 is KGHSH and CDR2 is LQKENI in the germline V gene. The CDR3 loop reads CASSPPVGLNSPLHF. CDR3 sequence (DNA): TGTGCCAGCTCACCACCAGTGGGGTTGAATTCACCCCTCCACTTT.

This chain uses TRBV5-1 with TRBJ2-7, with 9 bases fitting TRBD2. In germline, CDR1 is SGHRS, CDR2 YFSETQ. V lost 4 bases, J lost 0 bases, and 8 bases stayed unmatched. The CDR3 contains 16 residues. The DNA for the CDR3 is TGCGCCAGCAGCCTCCTAGCGGGACCTCCCTCCTACGAGCAGTACTTC. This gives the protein CASSLLAGPPSYEQYF.

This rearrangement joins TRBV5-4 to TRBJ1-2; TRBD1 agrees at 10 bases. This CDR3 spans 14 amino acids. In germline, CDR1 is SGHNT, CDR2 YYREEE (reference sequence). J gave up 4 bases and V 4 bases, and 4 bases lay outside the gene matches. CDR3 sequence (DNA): TGTGCCAGCAGCACCGGACAGGGGGGCTATGGCTACACCTTC. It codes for CASSTGQGGYGYTF.

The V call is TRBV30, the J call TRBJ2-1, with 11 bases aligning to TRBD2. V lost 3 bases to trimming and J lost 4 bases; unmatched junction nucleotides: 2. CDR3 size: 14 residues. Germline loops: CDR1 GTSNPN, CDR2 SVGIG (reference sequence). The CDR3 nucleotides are TGTGCCTGGAGGCTAGCGGGGGGTTACAATGAGCAGTTCTTC. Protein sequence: CAWRLAGGYNEQFF. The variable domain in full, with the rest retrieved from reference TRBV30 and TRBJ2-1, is SQTIHQWPATLVQPVGSPLSLECTVEGTSNPNLYWYRQAAGRGLQLLFYSVGIGQISSEVPQNLSASRPQDRQFILSSKKLLLSDSGFYLCAWRLAGGYNEQFFGPGTRLTVL.

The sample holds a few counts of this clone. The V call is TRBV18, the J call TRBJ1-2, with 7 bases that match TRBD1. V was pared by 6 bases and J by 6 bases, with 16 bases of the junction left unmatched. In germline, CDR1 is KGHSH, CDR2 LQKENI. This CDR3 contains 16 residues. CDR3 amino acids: CASSPTVTQGKDGYTF. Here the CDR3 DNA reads TGTGCCAGCTCGCCCACCGTAACACAGGGGAAGGATGGCTACACCTTC.

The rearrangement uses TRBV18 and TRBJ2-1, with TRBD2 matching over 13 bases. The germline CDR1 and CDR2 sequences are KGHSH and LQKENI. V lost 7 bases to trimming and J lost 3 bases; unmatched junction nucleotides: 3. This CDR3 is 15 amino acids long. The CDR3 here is CASYGTSGVYNEQFF. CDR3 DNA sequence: TGTGCCAGCTACGGGACTAGCGGGGTCTACAATGAGCAGTTCTTC.

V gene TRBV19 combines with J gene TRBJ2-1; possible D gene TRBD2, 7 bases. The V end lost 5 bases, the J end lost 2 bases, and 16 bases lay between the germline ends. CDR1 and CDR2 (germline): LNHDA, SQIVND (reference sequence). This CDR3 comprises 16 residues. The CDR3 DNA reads TGTGCCAGTAGTCCTATAGGGGGACTAACCTACAATGAGCAGTTCTTC. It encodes CASSPIGGLTYNEQFF.

This chain's CDR3 is CASSLYSAQETQYF. CDR3 in DNA: TGTGCCAGCAGCTTATACAGCGCTCAAGAGACCCAGTACTTC. The chain employs TRBV7-2 and TRBJ2-5; D not resolved. The CDR3 spans 14 residues. CDR1 is SGHTA and CDR2 is FQGNSA in the germline V gene. Trimming cost V 2 bases and J 2 bases, with 9 bases left between them.

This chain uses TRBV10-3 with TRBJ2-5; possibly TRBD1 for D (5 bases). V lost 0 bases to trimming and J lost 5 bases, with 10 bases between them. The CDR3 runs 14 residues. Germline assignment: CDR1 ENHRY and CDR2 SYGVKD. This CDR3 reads CAISESGDRETQYF. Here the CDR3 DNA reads TGTGCCATCAGTGAGTCAGGGGATCGGGAGACCCAGTACTTC.

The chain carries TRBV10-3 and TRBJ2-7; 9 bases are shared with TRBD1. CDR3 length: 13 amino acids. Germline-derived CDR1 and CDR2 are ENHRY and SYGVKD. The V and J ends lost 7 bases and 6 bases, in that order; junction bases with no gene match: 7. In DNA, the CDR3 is TGTGCCATCACCCGGGACAGGGTAGGCGAGCAGTACTTC. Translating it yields CAITRDRVGEQYF.